The 30 T cell receptor beta chains below come from one sample, sequenced in a study of CD8 T cells in Susac syndrome. The RNA input was roughly 0.45 to 1 ug, and it was reverse transcribed with random hexamers. TCRdb used MiXCR to reprocess the immunoSEQ multiplex PCR reads, holding one entry per CDR3 protein. Among about 190,000 distinct CDR3 sequences listed, roughly 94% were seen once. The sequenced sample consisted of CD8+ T cells from PBMCs. These receptors all stem from a human donor with Susac syndrome.

This rearrangement joins TRBV7-2 to TRBJ2-1; TRBD2 aligns across 12 bases. The CDR3 is made up of 19 amino acids. Germline loops: CDR1 SGHTA, CDR2 FQGNSA. J gave up 0 bases and V 5 bases, and 11 bases lay outside the gene matches. As DNA, the CDR3 is TGTGCCAGCAGCCCCACGGCGCTAGCGGGGGGGGGCTCCTACAATGAGCAGTTCTTC. Translated, it gives CASSPTALAGGGSYNEQFF.

This clonotype was seen only a few times. This chain connects TRBV28 to TRBJ2-7; D is uncertain. Trimming left V 5 bases short and J 2 bases short, with 4 bases between. CDR3 length: 11 amino acids. Germline V CDR1 and CDR2: MDHEN, SYDVKM. CDR3 in DNA: TGTGCCAGCAGTATTCCCTACGAGCAGTACTTC. Protein sequence: CASSIPYEQYF. Looking up the rest from reference TRBV28 and TRBJ2-7 gives the full variable domain: DVKVTQSSRYLVKRTGEKVFLECVQDMDHENMFWYRQDPGLGLRLIYFSYDVKMKEKGDIPEGYSVSREKKERFSLILESASTNQTSMYLCASSIPYEQYFGPGTRLTVT.

V usage is TRBV2 and J usage is TRBJ1-5; D may be TRBD1 (6 bases). Trimming took 1 base from V and 0 from J, leaving 10 bases between them. The V gene's germline CDR1 is SNHLY and CDR2 FYNNEI. This CDR3 is 16 amino acids long. The CDR3 is CASSEDWTDSNQPQHF. The CDR3 DNA sequence: TGTGCCAGCAGTGAAGATTGGACAGATAGCAATCAGCCCCAGCATTTT.

The V and J genes are TRBV29-1 and TRBJ2-7; 9 bases are a match to TRBD1. Germline CDR1 and CDR2: SQVTM and ANQGSEA. The length of the CDR3 is 15 residues. V lost 6 bases and J lost 2; bases outside the gene matches: 11. The CDR3 is CSVGGQGRFPYEQYF. CDR3 nucleotide sequence: TGCAGCGTCGGTGGACAGGGGCGGTTCCCCTACGAGCAGTACTTC.

V and J are TRBV30 and TRBJ1-1; 7 nucleotides align to TRBD1. Trimming removed 0 bases from V and 4 bases from J; junction bases left unmatched: 2. Looked up from germline, CDR1 is GTSNPN and CDR2 is SVGIG (reference sequence). The CDR3 runs 13 residues. The CDR3 reads CAWSVQGSTEAFF. The CDR3 DNA reads as TGTGCCTGGAGTGTACAGGGGTCCACTGAAGCTTTCTTT.

The chain carries TRBV5-1 and TRBJ1-1, with a tentative D call TRBD1 (5 bases). The V and J ends lost 0 bases and 5 bases respectively, with 14 bases between them. The CDR3 is made up of 15 amino acids. Germline loops: CDR1 SGHRS, CDR2 YFSETQ. The CDR3 DNA is TGCGCCAGCAGCTTGGTCGCAGGGAAGGGGACTGAAGCTTTCTTT. Encoded protein: CASSLVAGKGTEAFF.

The rearrangement uses TRBV12-3 or TRBV12-4 and TRBJ2-7, with 7 bases fitting TRBD2. V shed 4 bases and J 5 bases; nucleotides not matched to a gene: 8. The CDR3 consists of 14 residues. CDR3 region: CASSWTSIRDEQYF. Here the CDR3 DNA reads TGTGCCAGCAGTTGGACTAGTATCCGGGACGAGCAGTACTTC.

The chain combines TRBV15 with TRBJ1-1, with D tentatively TRBD1 (5 bases). CDR1 LNHNV and CDR2 YYDKDF come from the germline V gene (reference sequence). This CDR3 is 17 amino acids long. Trimming cost V 0 bases and J 1 base, with 15 bases left between them. The CDR3 sequence is CATSRDGAPNPNTEAFF. The CDR3 DNA reads TGTGCCACCAGCAGAGATGGGGCCCCGAACCCGAACACTGAAGCTTTCTTT.

The chain links TRBV29-1 to TRBJ2-1; D call uncertain. V gave up 8 bases and J gave up 0 bases, with 14 bases separating them. Per the germline V gene, CDR1 is SQVTM and CDR2 is ANQGSEA. The CDR3 extends over 14 amino acids. The CDR3 DNA reads as TGCAGCATCATACTCGACGTCTCCTACAATGAGCAGTTCTTC. It encodes CSIILDVSYNEQFF.

J is TRBJ2-3 and V is TRBV27; D perhaps matches TRBD1 (6 bases). The CDR3 runs to 15 residues. The V and J ends lost 2 bases and 4 bases respectively, with 13 bases between them. The germline gives CDR1 MNHEY, CDR2 SMNVEV (reference sequence). The CDR3 sequence: CASSLRTDGPDTQYF. The CDR3 DNA reads as TGTGCCAGCAGTTTAAGGACAGACGGCCCAGATACGCAGTATTTT.

V usage is TRBV30 and J usage is TRBJ2-7; 8 bases match TRBD1. Germline lookup yields CDR1 GTSNPN and CDR2 SVGIG (reference sequence). V shed 7 bases, J shed 4 bases, and the junction held 18 bases outside the gene matches. This CDR3 is built from 16 residues. In DNA form, the CDR3 reads TGTGCCTACATCCCACACGAGACAGGGGCCAATTACGAGCAGTACTTC. It is translated as CAYIPHETGANYEQYF.

The rearrangement links TRBV2 to TRBJ2-7; 8 nucleotides align to TRBD1. CDR3 size: 13 residues. Germline V lookup: CDR1 SNHLY, CDR2 FYNNEI. Trimming cost V 3 bases and J 7 bases; bases outside gene matches: 5. The CDR3 region is CASSEQGAWEQYF. In DNA form, the CDR3 reads TGTGCCAGCAGTGAGCAGGGGGCGTGGGAGCAGTACTTC.

The chain joins TRBV6-2 or TRBV6-3 to TRBJ2-6, with D unclear. Trimming took 4 bases from V and 0 from J, leaving 13 bases between them. Germline CDR1 is MNHEY and CDR2 is SVGEGT. The CDR3 loop spans 17 amino acids. CDR3 bases: TGTGCCAGCAGTTTCTACGGACCCCGCTCTGGGGCCAACGTCCTGACTTTC. Translating gives CASSFYGPRSGANVLTF.

CDR3 loop: CSVDYLGTALTEAFF. CDR3 bases: TGCAGCGTTGATTACCTAGGGACGGCCTTAACTGAAGCTTTCTTT. V is TRBV29-1 and J is TRBJ1-1, with a tentative D call TRBD1 (5 bases). Germline V lookup: CDR1 SQVTM, CDR2 ANQGSEA. The CDR3 is 15 amino acids. The V end was cut by 3 bases, the J end by 5 bases, with 19 bases between.

The V and J genes are TRBV20-1 and TRBJ1-1; 7 bases are shared with TRBD1. This CDR3 contains 16 residues. J lost 1 base, V lost 6 bases, and 14 bases had no gene match. Germline V gives CDR1 DFQATT, CDR2 SNEGSKA (reference sequence). CDR3 sequence reads: CSARKGQEFPNTEAFF. The CDR3 region has the DNA TGCAGTGCCCGGAAAGGACAGGAATTTCCGAACACTGAAGCTTTCTTT.

V gene TRBV20-1 combines with J gene TRBJ1-1; 9 bases are shared with TRBD1. V shed 5 bases and J 5 bases; nucleotides not matched to a gene: 9. The CDR3 length is 14 residues. Germline CDR1 DFQATT, CDR2 SNEGSKA (reference sequence). In DNA, the CDR3 is TGCAGTGCTTTTCCCTACAGGGGGCGGACTGAAGCTTTCTTT. Protein: CSAFPYRGRTEAFF.

The chain recombines TRBV27 with TRBJ1-1; D is possibly TRBD1 (5 bases). This CDR3 comprises 14 residues. The V end was cut by 2 bases, the J end by 3 bases, with 10 bases between. CDR1 is MNHEY and CDR2 is SMNVEV in the germline V gene (reference sequence). The CDR3 loop is CASSLGRGYTEAFF. In nucleotides, the CDR3 is TGTGCCAGCAGTTTAGGGAGGGGATACACTGAAGCTTTCTTT.

The chain has TRBV9 and TRBJ2-2; D perhaps matches TRBD1 (5 bases). The CDR3 contains 15 residues. Germline CDR1 is SGDLS and CDR2 is YYNGEE. The V gene lost 3 bases and the J gene lost 6 bases, with 15 bases spanning the gap. CDR3 nucleotide sequence: TGTGCCAGCAGCGAGAGTCAGGGTGGCGCCGGGGAGCTGTTTTTT. Protein: CASSESQGGAGELFF.

This chain joins TRBV27 and TRBJ1-2; a weak D match, TRBD1 (6 bases). V lost 2 bases to trimming and J lost 6 bases, with 16 bases between them. The CDR3 loop spans 15 amino acids. In germline, CDR1 is MNHEY, CDR2 SMNVEV (reference sequence). DNA for the CDR3: TGTGCCAGCAGTTTAAGTATGGGGGGGCTGGATGGCTACACCTTC. Its protein product is CASSLSMGGLDGYTF.

The chain employs TRBV29-1 and TRBJ2-7, with a possible D match to TRBD1 (5 bases). CDR1 is SQVTM and CDR2 is ANQGSEA in the germline V gene. Trimming removed 2 bases at V and 3 bases at J, with 8 bases between. The CDR3 contains 12 residues. In DNA, the CDR3 is TGCAGCGTTGAACGGCAGGGCTACGAGCAGTACTTC. It specifies CSVERQGYEQYF.

V and J are TRBV7-9 and TRBJ2-3, with a tentative D call TRBD2 (5 bases). V lost 5 bases to trimming and J lost 1 base, with 13 bases between them. The CDR3 has 15 amino acids. Germline V lookup: CDR1 SEHNR, CDR2 FQNEAQ (reference sequence). The CDR3 loop is CASSPNERGTDTQYF. Written as DNA, the CDR3 is TGTGCCAGCAGCCCAAACGAGAGGGGCACAGATACGCAGTATTTT.

The chain joins TRBV29-1 to TRBJ2-7; no clear D gene. V was trimmed by 4 bases and J by 3 bases, leaving 16 bases between them. This CDR3 has 14 residues. CDR1 SQVTM and CDR2 ANQGSEA come from the germline V gene. The CDR3 DNA follows: TGCAGCGTTGTCCCCGGCGGAGTAGGCTACGAGCAGTACTTC. It codes for CSVVPGGVGYEQYF.

The chain recombines TRBV7-8 with TRBJ2-3; 11 bases match TRBD2. This CDR3 comprises 16 residues. Germline loops: CDR1 SGHVS, CDR2 FQNEAQ. The trim removed 5 bases at V and 3 bases at J, leaving 7 bases unmatched. In DNA, the CDR3 is TGTGCCAGCAGCACCCTGACTAGCGGGGTGACAGATACGCAGTATTTT. Residues: CASSTLTSGVTDTQYF.

The CDR3 DNA is TGCAGTGCCGAGTACGGGACGGTTCAAGAGACCCAGTACTTC. Protein: CSAEYGTVQETQYF. The V gene is TRBV20-1, the J gene TRBJ2-5; D may be TRBD1 or TRBD2 (5 bases each). Germline assignment: CDR1 DFQATT and CDR2 SNEGSKA (reference sequence). Deletions cut 6 bases from V and 2 bases from J, with 16 bases between. The CDR3 spans 14 residues.

The V gene is TRBV15, the J gene TRBJ1-2; the match to TRBD1 covers 8 bases. The V gene's germline CDR1 is LNHNV and CDR2 YYDKDF (reference sequence). With V trimmed by 2 bases and J by 5 bases, 16 bases remained unmatched. The CDR3 length is 18 residues. For the CDR3, the DNA is TGTGCCACCAGCAGACAATCGGACAGGGCAAGATTACCTTATGGCTACACCTTC. This encodes CATSRQSDRARLPYGYTF.

The chain links TRBV11-3 to TRBJ2-5; D not resolved. The germline V and J ends were trimmed by 1 base and 0 bases, with 9 bases remaining between them. This CDR3 has 15 residues. Per germline, CDR1 SGHNT and CDR2 YENEEA. The CDR3 DNA follows: TGTGCCAGCAGCTTAGGGGGTCGGGACCAAGAGACCCAGTACTTC. As protein: CASSLGGRDQETQYF.

In this sample, this clonotype turned up once. The rearrangement links TRBV29-1 to TRBJ2-7, with 10 bases matching TRBD1. The germline gives CDR1 SQVTM, CDR2 ANQGSEA. After removal of 6 bases from V and 3 bases from J, the junction contained 8 bases not matched to a gene. The CDR3 length is 14 residues. The CDR3 is CSVAHRDRGYEQYF. In nucleotides, the CDR3 is TGCAGCGTCGCTCACCGGGACAGGGGCTACGAGCAGTACTTC.

This clonotype was detected only once. The rearrangement uses TRBV7-9 and TRBJ1-4; unclear D gene. V was shortened by 4 bases and J by 8 bases, with 14 bases between the two germline ends. Looked up from germline, CDR1 is SEHNR and CDR2 is FQNEAQ (reference sequence). The CDR3 is 14 residues long. In DNA, the CDR3 is TGTGCCAGCAGCTCCACTCATATGGCCGAAAAACTGTTTTTT. Amino acid sequence: CASSSTHMAEKLFF.

The V and J genes are TRBV6-2 or TRBV6-3 and TRBJ1-5, with unresolved D. The V end was cut by 6 bases, the J end by 4 bases, with 10 bases between. The CDR3 runs to 13 residues. Per germline, CDR1 MNHEY and CDR2 SVGEGT. The CDR3 here is CASSFGRNQPQHF. The CDR3 nucleotides read TGTGCCAGCAGCTTCGGACGAAATCAGCCCCAGCATTTT.

The V gene is TRBV1, the J gene TRBJ1-4; the DNA was not compared with TRBD1, the D call given in the table. TRBV1 is a pseudogene locus. The CDR3 covers 15 residues. CDR3 DNA sequence: TGCACCAGCAGCCAAACAGGCGACCCGAGGGAAAAACTGTTTTTT. It encodes CTSSQTGDPREKLFF.